The 8 T cell receptor beta chains in this list originate from one sample, sequenced in a study of lymphopenia after photon versus proton radiotherapy. Profiling relied on immunoSEQ multiplex PCR, and the TCRdb table lists in-frame clones only, not all of them. This sample carries over 35,000 clones, around four fifths of them seen once, and the ten largest clones take around a quarter. This specimen was peripheral blood, taken from a patient treated with proton-based radiotherapy. The receptors stem from a woman aged 70-85 years with pancreatic cancer.

This chain joins TRBV4-2 and TRBJ2-7, with a tentative D call TRBD1 (5 bases). V lost 0 bases and J lost 6, with 15 bases in between. The CDR3 runs to 15 residues. CDR1 is LGHNA, CDR2 YNFKEQ, per germline. The CDR3 region is CASSQDEDGASEQYF. The CDR3 DNA is TGTGCCAGCAGCCAAGACGAGGATGGGGCCAGCGAGCAGTACTTC.

This clone was counted between two and nine times. CDR3 loop: CASSGFSLHF. The DNA of the CDR3 is TGTGCCAGCAGTGGATTTTCCCTCCACTTT. The J gene is TRBJ1-6, the V gene TRBV28; D unclear. Trimming removed 5 bases at V and 14 bases at J, with 7 bases between. CDR3 size: 10 residues. Germline-derived CDR1 and CDR2 are MDHEN and SYDVKM.

Remarks on this clone: The identical CDR3 is also encoded by other nucleotide sequences in the sample. The CDR3 DNA sequence: TGCGCCAGCAGCTTGGGGGGGAATGAGCAGTTCTTC. This codes for CASSLGGNEQFF. V and J are TRBV5-1 and TRBJ2-1, with D perhaps matching TRBD1 or TRBD2 (5 bases each). The CDR3 is made up of 12 amino acids. Germline V gene sequence: CDR1 SGHRS, CDR2 YFSETQ. V was pared by 0 bases and J by 7 bases, with 5 bases between.

The chain employs TRBV11-2 and TRBJ2-7; 8 bases line up with TRBD1. Trimming took 5 bases from V and 0 from J; bases not matched to a gene: 15. CDR1 is SGHAT and CDR2 is FQNNGV in the germline V gene. This CDR3 comprises 18 residues. This chain's CDR3 is CASSRTTTPGQVSYEQYF. In DNA form, the CDR3 reads TGTGCCAGCAGCCGCACAACGACCCCGGGACAGGTCTCCTACGAGCAGTACTTC.

This clone turned up a few times. The CDR3 spells CASSYLAGVLNEQFF. The CDR3 DNA sequence: TGTGCCAGCAGTTATCTAGCGGGAGTCCTGAATGAGCAGTTCTTC. The rearrangement uses TRBV6-6 and TRBJ2-1; 10 bases are shared with TRBD2. The junction had 6 bases not matched to a gene; V was cut back by 3 bases and J by 7 bases. Germline values: CDR1 MNHNY, CDR2 SVGAGI (reference sequence). CDR3 size: 15 residues.

The V call is TRBV6-6, the J call TRBJ2-7; D ambiguous. CDR3 size: 15 residues. Germline values: CDR1 MNHNY, CDR2 SVGAGI (reference sequence). Trimming took off 5 bases at V and 0 bases at J, with 14 bases between the two ends. The DNA for the CDR3 is TGTGCCAGCAGTCTACATTCCCGCAGCTCCTACGAGCAGTACTTC. This sequence encodes CASSLHSRSSYEQYF.

This clone was observed a handful of times. The J gene is TRBJ2-2, the V gene TRBV11-3; 11 bases are a match to TRBD1. The CDR3 totals 17 residues. With 1 base clipped from V and 7 bases from J, the junction kept 8 bases outside the gene matches. Per the germline V gene, CDR1 is SGHNT and CDR2 is YENEEA. CDR3 residues: CASSLGPDRGRNGELFF. CDR3 sequence (DNA): TGTGCCAGCAGCTTAGGGCCGGACAGGGGGCGGAACGGGGAGCTGTTTTTT.

The chain recombines TRBV27 with TRBJ2-7; D possibly matches TRBD1 or TRBD2 (5 bases each). The CDR3 runs 15 residues. Germline assignment: CDR1 MNHEY and CDR2 SMNVEV (reference sequence). Between the trimmed V and J ends, which lost 5 bases and 4 bases, there was a span of 18 bases. Here the CDR3 reads CASSQEEGYQYEQYF. CDR3 sequence (DNA): TGTGCCAGCAGTCAAGAAGAGGGGTACCAGTACGAGCAGTACTTC.